Sequencing of this TCR beta chain was carried out in a study of cytomegalovirus exposure and HLA in healthy donors. Study-wide context: Later, an analysis reported that the 120 or so validation repertoires had used the same platform as the approximately 690 first-cohort repertoires. Study results and caveats: Most TCR sequences were uncommon, yet certain public TCRs appeared in many donors.

The CDR3 covers 13 residues. CDR1 is MNHEY, CDR2 SMNVEV, per germline (reference sequence). The V gene end was trimmed by 5 bases and the J gene end by 5 bases; junction bases not matched to a gene: 2. The donors were members of the roughly 130-subject validation cohort (separate from the roughly 700-subject first cohort). Comments on this clone: What it recognizes is unknown.

The method was immunoSEQ multiplex PCR; TCRdb's version includes in-frame clones alone and lacks a portion of them. The sample contains 150,000 to 200,000 clones, roughly 91% of which appear only once. Sequencing was done on a sample of PBMCs. The rearrangement uses TRBV27 and TRBJ1-2; 10 bases are a match to TRBD1. The sequence came from a man in his late teens or twenties in good health and CMV-seropositive. CDR3 sequence: CASSRDRGYGYTF. The CDR3 DNA reads as TGTGCCAGCAGTAGGGACAGGGGATATGGCTACACCTTC.